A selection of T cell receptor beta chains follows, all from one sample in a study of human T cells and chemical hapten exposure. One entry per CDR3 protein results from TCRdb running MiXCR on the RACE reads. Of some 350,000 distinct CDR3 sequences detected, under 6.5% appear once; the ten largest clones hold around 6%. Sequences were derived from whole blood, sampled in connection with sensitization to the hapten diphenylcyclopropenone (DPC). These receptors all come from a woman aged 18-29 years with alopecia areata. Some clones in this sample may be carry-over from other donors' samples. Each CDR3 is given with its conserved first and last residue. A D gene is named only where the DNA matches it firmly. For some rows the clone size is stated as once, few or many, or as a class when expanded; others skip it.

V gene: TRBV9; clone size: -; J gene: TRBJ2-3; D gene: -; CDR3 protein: CASSLLPGLPTDTQYF; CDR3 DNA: TGTGCCAGCAGCCTCTTACCGGGACTCCCCACAGATACGCAGTATTTT
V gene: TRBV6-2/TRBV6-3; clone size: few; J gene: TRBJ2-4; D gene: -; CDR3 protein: CASRHREVAKNIQYF; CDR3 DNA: TGTGCCAGCCGGCACAGGGAGGTTGCCAAAAACATTCAGTACTTC
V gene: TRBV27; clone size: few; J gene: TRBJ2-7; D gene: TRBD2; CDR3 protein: CASSWTSGFYEQYF; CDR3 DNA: TGTGCCAGCAGTTGGACTAGCGGGTTTTACGAGCAGTACTTC
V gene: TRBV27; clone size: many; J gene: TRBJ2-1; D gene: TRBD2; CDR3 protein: CASRPPAAGAFLSYNEQFF; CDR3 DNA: TGTGCCAGCAGGCCTCCCGCAGCGGGGGCCTTCCTATCCTACAATGAGCAGTTCTTC
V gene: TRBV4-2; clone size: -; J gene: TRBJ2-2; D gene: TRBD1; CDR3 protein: CASSLRDRGFHTGELFF; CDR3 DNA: TGTGCCAGCAGCCTCCGGGACAGGGGGTTCCACACCGGGGAGCTGTTTTTT
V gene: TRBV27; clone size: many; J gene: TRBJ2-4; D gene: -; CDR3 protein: CASSLTGGQLHF; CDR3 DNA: TGTGCCAGCAGTTTAACAGGTGGCCAGCTCCACTTC
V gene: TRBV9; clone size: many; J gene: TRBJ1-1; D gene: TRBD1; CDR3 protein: CASSSPGQGLTEAFF; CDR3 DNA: TGTGCCAGCTCATCTCCGGGACAGGGTCTTACTGAAGCTTTCTTT
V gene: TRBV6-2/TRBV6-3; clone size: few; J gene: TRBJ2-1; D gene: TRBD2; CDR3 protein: CASSTTSGGAYNEQFF; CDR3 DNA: TGTGCCAGCAGTACGACTAGCGGGGGCGCCTACAATGAGCAGTTCTTC
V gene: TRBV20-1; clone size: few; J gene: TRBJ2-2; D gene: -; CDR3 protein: CSASLPGGLGGELFF; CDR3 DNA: TGCAGTGCTAGTCTCCCCGGGGGACTCGGCGGGGAGCTGTTTTTT
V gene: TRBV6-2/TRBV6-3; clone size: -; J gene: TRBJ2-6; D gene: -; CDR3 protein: CASTNGGLGGANVLTF; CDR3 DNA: TGTGCCAGCACCAACGGGGGGCTCGGCGGGGCCAACGTCCTGACTTTC
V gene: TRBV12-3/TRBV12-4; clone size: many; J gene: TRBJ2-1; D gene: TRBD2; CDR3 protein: CASSLGAGGHRSYNEQFF; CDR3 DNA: TGTGCCAGCAGCCTTGGGGCGGGGGGGCACAGATCCTACAATGAGCAGTTCTTC
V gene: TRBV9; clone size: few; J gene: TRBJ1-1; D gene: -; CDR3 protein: CASSVGGVRNTEAFF; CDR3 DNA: TGTGCCAGCAGCGTAGGGGGGGTCAGGAACACTGAAGCTTTCTTT
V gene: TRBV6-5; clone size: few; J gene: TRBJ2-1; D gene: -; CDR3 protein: CASSFHGGAQPLDEQFF; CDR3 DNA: TGTGCCAGCAGTTTCCACGGGGGAGCCCAACCCCTGGATGAGCAGTTCTTC
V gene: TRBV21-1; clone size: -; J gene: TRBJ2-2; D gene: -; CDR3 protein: CASSGLFTGELFF; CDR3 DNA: TGTGCCAGCAGTGGACTGTTCACCGGGGAGCTGTTTTTT
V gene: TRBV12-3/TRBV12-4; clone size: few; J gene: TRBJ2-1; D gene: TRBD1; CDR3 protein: CASSPWGQGAWNEQFF; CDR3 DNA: TGTGCCAGCAGCCCTTGGGGACAGGGGGCCTGGAATGAGCAGTTCTTC
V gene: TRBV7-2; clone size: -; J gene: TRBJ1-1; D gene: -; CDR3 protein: CASSSSKGVGNTEAFF; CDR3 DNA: TGTGCCAGCAGCTCTAGTAAGGGAGTAGGGAACACTGAAGCTTTCTTT
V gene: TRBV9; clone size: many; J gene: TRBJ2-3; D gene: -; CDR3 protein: CASTLGGNPTDTQYF; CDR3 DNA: TGTGCCAGCACCCTGGGGGGTAATCCCACAGATACGCAGTATTTT
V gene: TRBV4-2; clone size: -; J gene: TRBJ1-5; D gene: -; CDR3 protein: CASSQDTHSNQPQHF; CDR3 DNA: TGTGCCAGCAGCCAAGATACCCACTCTAATCAGCCCCAGCATTTT
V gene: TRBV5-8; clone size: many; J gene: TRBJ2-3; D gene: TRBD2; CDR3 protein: CASSWTSGDTQYF; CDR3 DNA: TGTGCCAGCAGCTGGACTAGCGGGGATACGCAGTATTTT
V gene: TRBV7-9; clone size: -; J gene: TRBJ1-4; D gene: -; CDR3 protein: CASSSSEKLFF; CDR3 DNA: TGTGCCAGCAGCTCCAGCGAAAAACTGTTTTTT
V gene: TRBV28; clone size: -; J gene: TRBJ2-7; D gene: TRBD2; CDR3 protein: CASSTGGGAYEQYF; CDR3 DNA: TGTGCCAGCAGCACGGGGGGGGGAGCCTACGAGCAGTACTTC
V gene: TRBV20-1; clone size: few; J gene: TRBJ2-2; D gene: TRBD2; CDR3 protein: CSAPSGGAAGELFF; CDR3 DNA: TGCAGTGCTCCCAGCGGGGGGGCCGCCGGGGAGCTGTTTTTT
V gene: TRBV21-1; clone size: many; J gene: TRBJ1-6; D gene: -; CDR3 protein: CASTNDRGNSPLHF; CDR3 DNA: TGTGCCAGCACCAACGACAGGGGCAATTCACCCCTCCACTTT
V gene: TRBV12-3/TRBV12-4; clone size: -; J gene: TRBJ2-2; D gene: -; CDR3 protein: CASTGLARSSTGELFF; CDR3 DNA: TGTGCCAGCACCGGCCTAGCGCGATCCTCCACCGGGGAGCTGTTTTTT
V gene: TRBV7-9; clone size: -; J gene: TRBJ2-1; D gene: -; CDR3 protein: CASSPWGRTTEQFF; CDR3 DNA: TGTGCCAGCAGCCCGTGGGGTCGGACTACTGAGCAGTTCTTC
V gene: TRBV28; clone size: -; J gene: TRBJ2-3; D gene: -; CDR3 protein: CASSPWAGTDTQYF; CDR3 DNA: TGTGCCAGCAGTCCCTGGGCGGGCACAGATACGCAGTATTTT
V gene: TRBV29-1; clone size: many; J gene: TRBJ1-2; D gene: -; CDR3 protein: CSVEEVARAPYGYTF; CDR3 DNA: TGCAGCGTTGAGGAGGTAGCCCGCGCGCCGTATGGCTACACCTTC
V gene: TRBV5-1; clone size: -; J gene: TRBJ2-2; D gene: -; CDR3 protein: CASSLALMGTGELFF; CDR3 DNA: TGCGCCAGCAGCTTGGCCCTCATGGGGACCGGGGAGCTGTTTTTT
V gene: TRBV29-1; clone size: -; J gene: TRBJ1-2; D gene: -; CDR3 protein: CSVEGGANYGYTF; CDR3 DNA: TGCAGCGTTGAGGGGGGCGCTAACTATGGCTACACCTTC
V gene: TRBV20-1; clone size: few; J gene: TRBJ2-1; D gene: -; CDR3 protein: CSAQQVDRSYNEQFF; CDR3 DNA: TGCAGTGCTCAACAGGTGGATAGGTCCTACAATGAGCAGTTCTTC
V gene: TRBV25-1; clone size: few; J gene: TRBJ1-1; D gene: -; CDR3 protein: CASSVEQHWRTEAFF; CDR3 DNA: TGTGCCAGCAGTGTGGAACAGCATTGGCGGACTGAAGCTTTCTTT
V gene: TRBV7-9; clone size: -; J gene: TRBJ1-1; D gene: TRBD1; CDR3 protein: CASSAGTVTEAFF; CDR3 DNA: TGTGCCAGCAGCGCCGGGACAGTCACTGAAGCTTTCTTT
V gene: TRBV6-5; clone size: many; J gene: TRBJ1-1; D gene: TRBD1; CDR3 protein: CASRQTGGWNTEAFF; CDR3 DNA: TGTGCCAGCAGGCAGACAGGGGGCTGGAACACTGAAGCTTTCTTT
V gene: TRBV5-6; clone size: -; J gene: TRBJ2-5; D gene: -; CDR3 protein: CASSSPGSETQYF; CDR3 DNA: TGTGCCAGCAGCTCCCCGGGGTCGGAGACCCAGTACTTC
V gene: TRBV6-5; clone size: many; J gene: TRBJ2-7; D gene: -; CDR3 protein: CASSYSAGRSYEQYF; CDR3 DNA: TGTGCCAGCAGTTACTCCGCGGGACGGAGCTACGAGCAGTACTTC
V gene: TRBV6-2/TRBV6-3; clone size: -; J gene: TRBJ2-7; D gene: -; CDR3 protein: CASSYGRTASYEQYF; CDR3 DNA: TGTGCCAGCAGTTACGGTAGGACAGCCAGCTACGAGCAGTACTTC
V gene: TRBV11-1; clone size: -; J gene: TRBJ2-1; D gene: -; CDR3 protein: CASSLDRSSHPSYNEQFF; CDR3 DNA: TGTGCCAGCAGCTTAGATCGGTCCTCCCATCCCTCCTACAATGAGCAGTTCTTC
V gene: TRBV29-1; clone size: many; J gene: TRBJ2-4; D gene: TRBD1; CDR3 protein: CSVEDWTGEDKNIQYF; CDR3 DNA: TGCAGCGTTGAAGACTGGACAGGGGAGGACAAAAACATTCAGTACTTC
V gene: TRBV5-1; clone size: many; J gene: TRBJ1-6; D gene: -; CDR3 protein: CASSLDSPRNSPLHF; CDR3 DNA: TGCGCCAGCAGCTTGGACTCCCCTCGGAATTCACCCCTCCACTTT
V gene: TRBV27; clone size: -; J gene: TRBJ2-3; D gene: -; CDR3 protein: CASSLEWGALSTDTQYF; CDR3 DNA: TGTGCCAGCAGTTTAGAATGGGGGGCGCTCAGCACAGATACGCAGTATTTT
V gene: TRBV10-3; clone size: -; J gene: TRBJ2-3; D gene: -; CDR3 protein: CAISEAYRPDTQYF; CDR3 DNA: TGTGCCATCAGTGAGGCGTACCGACCAGATACGCAGTATTTT
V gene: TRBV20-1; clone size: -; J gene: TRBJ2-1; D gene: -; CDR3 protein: CSASKGVGTPYNEQFF; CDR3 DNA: TGCAGTGCTAGTAAGGGAGTCGGGACACCCTACAATGAGCAGTTCTTC
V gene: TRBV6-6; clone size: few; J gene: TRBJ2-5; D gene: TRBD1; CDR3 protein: CASSPGTGGTETQYF; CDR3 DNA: TGTGCCAGCAGTCCCGGGACAGGGGGTACAGAGACCCAGTACTTC
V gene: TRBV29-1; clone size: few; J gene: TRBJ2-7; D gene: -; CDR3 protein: CSVNTGSSYEQYF; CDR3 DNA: TGCAGCGTAAACACAGGGAGCTCCTACGAGCAGTACTTC
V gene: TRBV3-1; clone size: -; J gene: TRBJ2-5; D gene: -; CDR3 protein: CASSQRRGRIETQYF; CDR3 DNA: TGTGCCAGCAGCCAACGGAGGGGGCGGATCGAGACCCAGTACTTC